The TCR beta chain described here comes from a study of T cell repertoires in cytomegalovirus infection. Study context: The public TCR beta signatures pointed to both CMV infection and matching HLA type.

This clonotype occurred many times. Its target is unknown. The V gene end was trimmed by 7 bases and the J gene end by 7 bases; junction bases not matched to a gene: 15. This CDR3 comprises 15 residues. Notes on the study in general: Cumulated frequencies of public TCR beta families served to identify carriers of CMV plus the relevant HLA. In two of eight donors, the top clonotype was HLA-C-restricted CMV-specific.

TCRdb independently ran MiXCR on the reads; one entry per CDR3 protein. The sample lists fewer than 250,000 distinct CDR3 sequences, around an eighth occurring once. The TCR was taken from a human donor in good health (CMV status not recorded). Some clones in this sample may be carry-over from other donors' samples. The chain has TRBV12-3 or TRBV12-4 and TRBJ1-1, with 7 positions matching TRBD1. Material: PBMCs. CDR3: CASTLISGGRVEAFF. The CDR3 nucleotides read TGTGCCAGCACCTTAATCTCAGGGGGACGGGTTGAAGCTTTCTTT.